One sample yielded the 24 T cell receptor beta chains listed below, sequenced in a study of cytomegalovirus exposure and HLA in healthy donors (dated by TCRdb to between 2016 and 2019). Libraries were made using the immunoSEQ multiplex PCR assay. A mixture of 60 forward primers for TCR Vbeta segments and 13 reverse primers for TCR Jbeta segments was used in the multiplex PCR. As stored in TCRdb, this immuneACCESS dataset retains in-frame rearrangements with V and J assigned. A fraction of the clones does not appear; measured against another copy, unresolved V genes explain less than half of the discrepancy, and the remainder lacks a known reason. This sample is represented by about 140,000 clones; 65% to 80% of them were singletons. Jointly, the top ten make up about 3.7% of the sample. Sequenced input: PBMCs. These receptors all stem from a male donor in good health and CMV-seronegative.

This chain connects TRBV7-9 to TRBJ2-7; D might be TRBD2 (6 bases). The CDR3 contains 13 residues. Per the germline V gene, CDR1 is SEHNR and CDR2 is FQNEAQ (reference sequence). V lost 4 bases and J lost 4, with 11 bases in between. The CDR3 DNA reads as TGTGCCAGCAGCTCCTCTAGCGCTTACGAGCAGTACTTC. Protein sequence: CASSSSSAYEQYF.

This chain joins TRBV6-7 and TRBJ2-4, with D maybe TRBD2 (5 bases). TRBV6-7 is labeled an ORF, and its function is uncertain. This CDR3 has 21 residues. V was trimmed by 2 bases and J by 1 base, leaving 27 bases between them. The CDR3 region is CASSYRTLALGVGRAKNIQYF. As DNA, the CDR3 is TGTGCCAGCAGTTACCGCACTCTAGCCCTCGGTGTCGGTCGGGCCAAAAACATTCAGTACTTC.

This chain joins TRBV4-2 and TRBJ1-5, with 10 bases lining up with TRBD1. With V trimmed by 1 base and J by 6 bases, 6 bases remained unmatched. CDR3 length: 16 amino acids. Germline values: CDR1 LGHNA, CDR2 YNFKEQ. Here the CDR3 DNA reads TGTGCCAGCAGCCAAGGGACAGGGGGTTTGGTTCAGCCCCAGCATTTT. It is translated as CASSQGTGGLVQPQHF.

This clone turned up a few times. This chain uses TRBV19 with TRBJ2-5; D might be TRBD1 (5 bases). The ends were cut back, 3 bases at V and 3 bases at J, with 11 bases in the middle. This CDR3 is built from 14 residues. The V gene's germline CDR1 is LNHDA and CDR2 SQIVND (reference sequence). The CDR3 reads CASSITGIKETQYF. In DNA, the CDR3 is TGTGCCAGTAGTATTACAGGCATCAAAGAGACCCAGTACTTC.

In nucleotides, the CDR3 is TGTGCCAGTAGATTCGGGGGAGCCAAAAACATTCAGTACTTC. This gives the protein CASRFGGAKNIQYF. The genes are TRBV19 and TRBJ2-4; D might be TRBD2 (6 bases). V dropped 6 bases and J dropped 0 bases, with 9 bases sitting between them. CDR1 is LNHDA, CDR2 SQIVND, per germline (reference sequence). This CDR3 is 14 amino acids long.

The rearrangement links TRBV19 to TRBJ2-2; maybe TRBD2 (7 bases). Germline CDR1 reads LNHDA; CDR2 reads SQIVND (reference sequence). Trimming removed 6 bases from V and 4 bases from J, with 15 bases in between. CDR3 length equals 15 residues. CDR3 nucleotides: TGTGCCAGTAGAGTGGCGGGGGCTGGCACCGGGGAGCTGTTTTTT. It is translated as CASRVAGAGTGELFF.

CDR3 loop: CASSDTSGGTGELFF. CDR3 DNA: TGTGCCAGCAGTGATACCAGCGGGGGCACCGGGGAGCTGTTTTTT. This sequence joins TRBV6-4 and TRBJ2-2, with TRBD2 matching 8 bases. The length of the CDR3 is 15 residues. Germline assignment: CDR1 MRHNA and CDR2 SNTAGT. The trim removed 3 bases at V and 4 bases at J, leaving 4 bases unmatched.

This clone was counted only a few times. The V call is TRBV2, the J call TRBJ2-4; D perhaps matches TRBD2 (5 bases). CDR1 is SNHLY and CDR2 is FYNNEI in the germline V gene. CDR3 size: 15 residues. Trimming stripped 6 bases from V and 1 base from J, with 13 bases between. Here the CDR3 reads CASRVGSGAKNIQYF. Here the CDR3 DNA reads TGTGCCAGCAGAGTGGGATCGGGGGCCAAAAACATTCAGTACTTC.

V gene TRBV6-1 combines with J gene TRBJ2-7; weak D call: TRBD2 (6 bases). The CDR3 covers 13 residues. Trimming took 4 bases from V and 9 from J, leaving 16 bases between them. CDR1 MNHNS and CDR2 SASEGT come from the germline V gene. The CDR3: CASSAWEEGGQYF. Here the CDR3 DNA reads TGTGCCAGCAGTGCCTGGGAGGAGGGCGGGCAGTACTTC.

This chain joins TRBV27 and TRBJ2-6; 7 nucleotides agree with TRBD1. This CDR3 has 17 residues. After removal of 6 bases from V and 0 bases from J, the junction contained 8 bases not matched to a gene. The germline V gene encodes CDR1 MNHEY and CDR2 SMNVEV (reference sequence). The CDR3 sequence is CASSRDRPSSGANVLTF. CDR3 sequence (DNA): TGTGCCAGCAGCCGGGACAGACCCAGCTCTGGGGCCAACGTCCTGACTTTC.

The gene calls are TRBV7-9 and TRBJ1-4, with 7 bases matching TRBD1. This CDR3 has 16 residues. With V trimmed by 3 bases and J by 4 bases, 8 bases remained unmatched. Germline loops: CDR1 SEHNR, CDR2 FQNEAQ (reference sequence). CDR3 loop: CASSLGEDRYNEKLFF. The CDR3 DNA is TGTGCCAGCAGCTTGGGGGAGGACAGGTATAATGAAAAACTGTTTTTT.

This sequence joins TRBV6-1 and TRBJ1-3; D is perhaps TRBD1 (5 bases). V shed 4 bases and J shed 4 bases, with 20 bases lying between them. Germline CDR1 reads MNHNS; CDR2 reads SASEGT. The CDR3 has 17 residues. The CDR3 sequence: CASSAPGLKGGGNTIYF. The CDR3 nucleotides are TGTGCCAGCAGTGCTCCGGGGCTGAAGGGAGGAGGAAACACCATATATTTT.

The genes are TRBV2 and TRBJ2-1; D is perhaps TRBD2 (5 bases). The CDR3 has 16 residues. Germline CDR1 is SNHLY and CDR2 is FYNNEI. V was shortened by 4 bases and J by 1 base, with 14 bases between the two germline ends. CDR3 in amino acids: CASSVSPGMSYNEQFF. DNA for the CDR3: TGTGCCAGCAGTGTATCCCCGGGAATGTCCTACAATGAGCAGTTCTTC.

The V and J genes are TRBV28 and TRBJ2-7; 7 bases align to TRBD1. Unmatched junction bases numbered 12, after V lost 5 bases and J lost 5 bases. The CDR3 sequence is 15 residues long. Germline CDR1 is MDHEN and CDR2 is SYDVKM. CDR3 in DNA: TGTGCCAGCAGTGCCACAGGGGCACCTCTGGACGAGCAGTACTTC. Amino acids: CASSATGAPLDEQYF.

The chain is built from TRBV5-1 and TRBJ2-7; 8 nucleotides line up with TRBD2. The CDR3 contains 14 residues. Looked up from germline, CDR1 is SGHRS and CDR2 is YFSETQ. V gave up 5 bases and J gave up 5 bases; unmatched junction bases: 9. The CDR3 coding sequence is TGCGCCAGCAGGAGTAGCGGGAACCTAAACGAGCAGTACTTC. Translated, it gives CASRSSGNLNEQYF.

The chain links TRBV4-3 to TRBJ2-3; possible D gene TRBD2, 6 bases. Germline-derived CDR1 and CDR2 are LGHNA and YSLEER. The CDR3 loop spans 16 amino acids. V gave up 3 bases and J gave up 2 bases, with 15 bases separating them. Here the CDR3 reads CASSQARGIYTDTQYF. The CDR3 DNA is TGCGCCAGCAGCCAGGCACGGGGGATCTACACAGATACGCAGTATTTT.

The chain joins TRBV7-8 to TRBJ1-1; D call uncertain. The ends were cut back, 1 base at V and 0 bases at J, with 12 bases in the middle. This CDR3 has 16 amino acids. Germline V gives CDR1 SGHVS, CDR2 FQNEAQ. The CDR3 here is CASSLVSDYMNTEAFF. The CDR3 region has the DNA TGTGCCAGCAGCTTAGTTTCAGACTACATGAACACTGAAGCTTTCTTT. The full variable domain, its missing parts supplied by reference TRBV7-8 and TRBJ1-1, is GAGVSQSPRYKVAKRGQDVALRCDPISGHVSLFWYQQALGQGPEFLTYFQNEAQLDKSGLPSDRFFAERPEGSVSTLKIQRTQQEDSAVYLCASSLVSDYMNTEAFFGQGTRLTVV.

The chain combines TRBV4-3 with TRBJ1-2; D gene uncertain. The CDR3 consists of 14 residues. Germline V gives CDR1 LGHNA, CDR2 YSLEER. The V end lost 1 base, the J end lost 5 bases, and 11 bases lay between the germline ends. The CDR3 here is CASSQAEDWYGYTF. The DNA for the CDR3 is TGCGCCAGCAGCCAAGCCGAGGATTGGTATGGCTACACCTTC.

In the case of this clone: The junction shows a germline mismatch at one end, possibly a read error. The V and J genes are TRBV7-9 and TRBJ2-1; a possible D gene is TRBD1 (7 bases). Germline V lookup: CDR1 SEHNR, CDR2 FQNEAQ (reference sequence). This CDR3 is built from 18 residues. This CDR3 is CSSSPLRGSSANDNEQFF. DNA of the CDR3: TGTTCCAGCAGCCCACTCAGGGGGTCTAGCGCCAACGACAATGAGCAGTTCTTC.

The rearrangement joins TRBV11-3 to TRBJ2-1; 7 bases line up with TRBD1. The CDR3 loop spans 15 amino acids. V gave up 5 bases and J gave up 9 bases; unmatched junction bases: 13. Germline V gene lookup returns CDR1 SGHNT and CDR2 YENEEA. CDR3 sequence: CASSPGQAARGEQFF. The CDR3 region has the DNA TGTGCCAGCAGCCCTGGACAGGCGGCTAGGGGTGAGCAGTTCTTC. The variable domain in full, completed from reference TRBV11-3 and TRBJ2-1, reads EAGVVQSPRYKIIEKKQPVAFWCNPISGHNTLYWYLQNLGQGPELLIRYENEEAVDDSQLPKDRFSAERLKGVDSTLKIQPAELGDSAVYLCASSPGQAARGEQFFGPGTRLTVL.

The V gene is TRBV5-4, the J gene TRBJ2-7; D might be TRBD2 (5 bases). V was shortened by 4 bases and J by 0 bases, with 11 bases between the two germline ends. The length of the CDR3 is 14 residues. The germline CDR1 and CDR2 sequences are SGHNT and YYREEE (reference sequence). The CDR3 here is CASSLSAVSYEQYF. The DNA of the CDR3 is TGTGCCAGCAGCCTCTCAGCGGTCTCCTACGAGCAGTACTTC.

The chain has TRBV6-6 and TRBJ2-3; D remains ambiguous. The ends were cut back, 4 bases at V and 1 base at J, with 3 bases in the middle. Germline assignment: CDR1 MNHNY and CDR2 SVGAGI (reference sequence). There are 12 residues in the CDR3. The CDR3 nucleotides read TGTGCCAGCAGTTTAGGCACAGATACGCAGTATTTT. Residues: CASSLGTDTQYF.

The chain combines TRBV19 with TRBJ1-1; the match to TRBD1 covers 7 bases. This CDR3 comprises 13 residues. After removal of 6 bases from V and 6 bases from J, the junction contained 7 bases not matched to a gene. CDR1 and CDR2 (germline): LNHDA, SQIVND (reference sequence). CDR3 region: CASRTGLKAEAFF. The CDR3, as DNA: TGTGCCAGTAGGACAGGGTTAAAGGCTGAAGCTTTCTTT.

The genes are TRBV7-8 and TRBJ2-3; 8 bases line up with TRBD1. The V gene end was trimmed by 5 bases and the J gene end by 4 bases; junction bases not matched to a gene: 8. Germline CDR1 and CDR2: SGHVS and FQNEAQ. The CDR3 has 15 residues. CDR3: CASSRPGQVPDTQYF. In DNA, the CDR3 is TGTGCCAGCAGCCGTCCGGGACAGGTTCCAGATACGCAGTATTTT.